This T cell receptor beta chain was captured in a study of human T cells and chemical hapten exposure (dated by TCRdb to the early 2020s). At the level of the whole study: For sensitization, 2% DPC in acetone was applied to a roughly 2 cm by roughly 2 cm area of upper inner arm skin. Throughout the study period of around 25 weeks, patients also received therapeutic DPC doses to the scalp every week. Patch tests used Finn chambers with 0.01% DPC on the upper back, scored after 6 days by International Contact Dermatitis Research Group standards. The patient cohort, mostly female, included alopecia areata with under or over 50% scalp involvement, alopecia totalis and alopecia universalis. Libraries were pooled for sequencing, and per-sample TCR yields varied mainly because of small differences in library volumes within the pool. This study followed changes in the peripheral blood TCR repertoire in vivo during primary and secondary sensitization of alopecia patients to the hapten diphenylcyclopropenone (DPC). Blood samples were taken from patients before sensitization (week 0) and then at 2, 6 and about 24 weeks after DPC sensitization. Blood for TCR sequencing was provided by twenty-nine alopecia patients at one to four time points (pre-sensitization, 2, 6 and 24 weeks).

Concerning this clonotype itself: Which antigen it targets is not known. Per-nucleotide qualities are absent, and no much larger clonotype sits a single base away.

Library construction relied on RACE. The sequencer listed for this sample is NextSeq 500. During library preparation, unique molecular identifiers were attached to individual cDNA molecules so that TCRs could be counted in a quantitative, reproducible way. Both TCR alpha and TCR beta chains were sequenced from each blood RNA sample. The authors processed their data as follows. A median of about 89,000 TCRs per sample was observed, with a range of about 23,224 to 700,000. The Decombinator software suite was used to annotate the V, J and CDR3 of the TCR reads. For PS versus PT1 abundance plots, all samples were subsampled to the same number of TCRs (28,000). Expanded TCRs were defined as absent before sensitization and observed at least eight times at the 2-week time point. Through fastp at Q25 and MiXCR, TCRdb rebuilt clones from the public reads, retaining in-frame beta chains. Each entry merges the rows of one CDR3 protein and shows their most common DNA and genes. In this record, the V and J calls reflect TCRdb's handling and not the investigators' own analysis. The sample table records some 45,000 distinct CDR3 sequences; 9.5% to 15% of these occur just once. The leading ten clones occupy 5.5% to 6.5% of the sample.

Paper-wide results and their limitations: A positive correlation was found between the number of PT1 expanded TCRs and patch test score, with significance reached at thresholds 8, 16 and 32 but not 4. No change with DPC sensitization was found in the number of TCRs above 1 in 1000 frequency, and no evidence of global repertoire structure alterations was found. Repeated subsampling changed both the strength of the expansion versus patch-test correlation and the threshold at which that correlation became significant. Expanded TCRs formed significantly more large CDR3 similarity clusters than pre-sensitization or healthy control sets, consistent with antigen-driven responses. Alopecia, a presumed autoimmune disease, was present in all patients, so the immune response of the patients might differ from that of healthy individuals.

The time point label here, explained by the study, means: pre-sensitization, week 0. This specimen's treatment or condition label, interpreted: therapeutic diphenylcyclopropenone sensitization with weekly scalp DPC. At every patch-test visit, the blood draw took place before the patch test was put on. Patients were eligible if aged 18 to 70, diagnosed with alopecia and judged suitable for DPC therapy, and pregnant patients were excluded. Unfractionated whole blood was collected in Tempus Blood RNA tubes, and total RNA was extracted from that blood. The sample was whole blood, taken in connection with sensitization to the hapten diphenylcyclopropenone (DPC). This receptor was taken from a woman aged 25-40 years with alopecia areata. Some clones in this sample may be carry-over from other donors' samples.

The nucleotide sequence reads as follows: TGTGCCAGCAGTTACGGTGCTAGCGGAACCAATGAGCAGTTCTTC. Its product reads: CASSYGASGTNEQFF. The chain joins TRBV6-2 or TRBV6-3 to TRBJ2-1; TRBD2 aligns with 7 central bases. Ends trimmed: V by 2 bases, J by 6 bases; bases unmatched to a gene: 7. There are 15 amino acids in the CDR3, from cysteine to phenylalanine inclusive. Only the CDR3 DNA is retained, 45 bases long and in frame from the first base. CDR1 and CDR2 were assigned from the germline V gene as MNHEY and SVGEGT.